What follows are 24 T cell receptor beta chains derived from one specimen sequenced in a study of T cell responses to AZD1222 COVID-19 vaccine. TCRdb's copy holds only in-frame clones and misses some; the assay was immunoSEQ multiplex PCR. Of about 110,000 clones in the sample, 94% were seen once. This sample comprised peripheral blood, obtained 28 days after the second AZD1222 dose. The receptors come from an adult who received the AZD1222 COVID-19 vaccine.

The chain combines TRBV3-1 (or the pseudogene TRBV3-2) with TRBJ1-5; D uncertain. The CDR3 loop spans 13 amino acids. Trimming stripped 0 bases from V and 11 bases from J, with 11 bases between. Looked up from germline, CDR1 is LGHDT and CDR2 is YNNKEL (reference sequence). The CDR3 DNA is TGTGCCAGCAGCCAAGAGGGAGGCGAGGCCCAGCATTTT. Its translation: CASSQEGGEAQHF.

The CDR3 DNA follows: TGTGCCAGCAGCTTAGGTAGAACAGTTGGAGATGGCTACACCTTC. This encodes CASSLGRTVGDGYTF. The chain has TRBV11-2 and TRBJ1-2; D not certain. CDR3 length equals 15 residues. The germline CDR1 and CDR2 sequences are SGHAT and FQNNGV. The V gene lost 1 base and the J gene lost 6 bases, with 15 bases spanning the gap.

This chain connects TRBV25-1 to TRBJ2-1; D could derive from TRBD1 or TRBD2 (6 bases each). Germline CDR1 and CDR2: MGHDK and SYGVNS. The CDR3 runs 13 residues. The CDR3 sequence is CATGGGSVNEQFF. In DNA form, the CDR3 reads TGTGCAACCGGGGGCGGGTCGGTCAATGAGCAGTTCTTC.

The chain is built from TRBV4-1 and TRBJ1-5; 7 bases align to TRBD1. CDR3 length: 18 residues. Germline assignment: CDR1 MGHRA and CDR2 YSYEKL. V dropped 4 bases and J dropped 0; count of bases not matched to a gene: 12. The CDR3 is CASSPTPGDRVSNQPQHF. DNA of the CDR3: TGCGCCAGCAGCCCTACTCCGGGGGACAGAGTTAGCAATCAGCCCCAGCATTTT.

The chain uses TRBV7-8 and TRBJ2-1; 10 nucleotides match TRBD1. Germline V CDR1 and CDR2: SGHVS, FQNEAQ. The CDR3 extends over 17 amino acids. V dropped 4 bases and J dropped 5; count of bases not matched to a gene: 11. DNA of the CDR3: TGTGCCAGCAGCTCGGACCGGGACAGGGGTGGGAACAATGAGCAGTTCTTC. It specifies CASSSDRDRGGNNEQFF.

V is TRBV6-5 and J is TRBJ2-7, with D unresolved. The germline V and J ends were trimmed by 8 bases and 0 bases, with 5 bases remaining between them. Germline V gene sequence: CDR1 MNHEY, CDR2 SVGAGI. The CDR3 runs to 11 residues. CDR3 loop: CASASSYEQYF. CDR3 in DNA: TGTGCCAGCGCCAGCTCCTACGAGCAGTACTTC.

The rearrangement links TRBV7-9 to TRBJ2-5; D gene uncertain. This CDR3 has 14 residues. The germline V gene encodes CDR1 SEHNR and CDR2 FQNEAQ (reference sequence). V lost 3 bases to trimming and J lost 5 bases, with 13 bases between them. The CDR3 loop is CASSFSTRRETQYF. DNA of the CDR3: TGTGCCAGCAGCTTCTCGACCCGGCGGGAGACCCAGTACTTC.

The genes are TRBV7-9 and TRBJ2-5; no clear D gene. In germline, CDR1 is SEHNR, CDR2 FQNEAQ (reference sequence). The ends were cut back, 5 bases at V and 5 bases at J, with 6 bases in the middle. This CDR3 is built from 11 residues. The chain's CDR3 is CASSIDETQYF. The CDR3 coding sequence is TGTGCCAGCAGCATAGATGAGACCCAGTACTTC.

The chain recombines TRBV19 with TRBJ1-1; 7 bases map to TRBD1. The CDR3 covers 14 residues. V lost 6 bases, J lost 1 base, and 5 bases stayed unmatched. The germline gives CDR1 LNHDA, CDR2 SQIVND (reference sequence). The CDR3 spells CASREDRRNTEAFF. Here the CDR3 DNA reads TGTGCCAGTAGGGAGGACAGGCGGAACACTGAAGCTTTCTTT. The variable domain in full, completed from reference TRBV19 and TRBJ1-1, reads DGGITQSPKYLFRKEGQNVTLSCEQNLNHDAMYWYRQDPGQGLRLIYYSQIVNDFQKGDIAEGYSVSREKKESFPLTVTSAQKNPTAFYLCASREDRRNTEAFFGQGTRLTVV.

This chain links TRBV4-1 with TRBJ2-1; 15 nucleotides agree with TRBD2. V lost 4 bases, J lost 1 base, and 5 bases stayed unmatched. Germline lookup yields CDR1 MGHRA and CDR2 YSYEKL. This CDR3 region has 18 residues. The CDR3 bases are TGCGCCAGCAGCCTAGGGACTAGCGGGGGGTCTTCCTACAATGAGCAGTTCTTC. Translated, it gives CASSLGTSGGSSYNEQFF.

V and J are TRBV11-2 and TRBJ1-2; D not resolved. V was pared by 0 bases and J by 7 bases, with 15 bases between. Per the germline V gene, CDR1 is SGHAT and CDR2 is FQNNGV. The CDR3 totals 15 residues. Written as DNA, the CDR3 is TGTGCCAGCAGCTTAGATCTAGAGGGTTGGAGTGGCTACACCTTC. As protein: CASSLDLEGWSGYTF.

The chain has TRBV5-1 and TRBJ1-2; D is uncertain. The CDR3 sequence is 14 residues long. Per germline, CDR1 SGHRS and CDR2 YFSETQ. Between the trimmed V and J ends, which lost 1 base and 6 bases, there was a span of 13 bases. Here the CDR3 reads CASSLSFAYDGYTF. The CDR3 DNA reads TGCGCCAGCAGCTTGAGCTTTGCATATGATGGCTACACCTTC.

This chain joins TRBV24-1 and TRBJ2-7; 8 bases map to TRBD1. With 7 bases clipped from V and 4 bases from J, the junction kept 8 bases outside the gene matches. CDR1 is KGHDR, CDR2 SFDVKD, per germline. The CDR3 runs 14 residues. CDR3 protein: CATRGLGQGYEQYF. The DNA of the CDR3 is TGTGCCACCAGGGGCCTCGGACAGGGATACGAGCAGTACTTC.

CDR3 DNA sequence: TGTGCTAGTGTCGCAGGGGGATTCACTGAAGCTTTCTTT. It yields the protein CASVAGGFTEAFF. V usage is TRBV12-5 and J usage is TRBJ1-1; 7 positions agree with TRBD1. CDR1 LGHNT and CDR2 FRNRAP come from the germline V gene. The V gene end was trimmed by 7 bases and the J gene end by 4 bases; junction bases not matched to a gene: 6. The CDR3 is 13 residues long.

The J gene is TRBJ2-7, the V gene TRBV5-4, with 8 bases lining up with TRBD2. CDR1 SGHNT and CDR2 YYREEE come from the germline V gene (reference sequence). V lost 4 bases and J lost 2; bases outside the gene matches: 8. The CDR3 is 15 residues long. The CDR3: CASSPSSGRAYEQYF. For the CDR3, the DNA is TGTGCCAGCAGCCCCTCTAGCGGGCGGGCCTACGAGCAGTACTTC.

The rearrangement uses TRBV29-1 and TRBJ2-3, with D possibly matching TRBD1 (5 bases). V was clipped by 6 bases and J by 2 bases, with 18 bases between them. The CDR3 totals 15 residues. CDR1 is SQVTM and CDR2 is ANQGSEA in the germline V gene. This CDR3 is CSVPQGRGTTDTQYF. The CDR3, as DNA: TGCAGCGTCCCTCAGGGCCGTGGTACCACAGATACGCAGTATTTT.

The chain is built from TRBV5-6 and TRBJ1-1; weak D call: TRBD1 (6 bases). CDR1 is SGHDT and CDR2 is YYEEEE in the germline V gene. The CDR3 sequence is 13 residues long. The V gene lost 7 bases and the J gene lost 10 bases, with 20 bases spanning the gap. The DNA for the CDR3 is TGTGCCAGCTCGAGGGGGAGGCCGGGAGCAGCTTTCTTT. Translation gives CASSRGRPGAAFF.

This clone appeared once. The CDR3 nucleotides read TGCGCCAGCAGCACACTAGCGGAATCTTTCTCTGGGGCCAACGTCCTGACTTTC. Its protein product is CASSTLAESFSGANVLTF. The chain has TRBV5-1 and TRBJ2-6; the match to TRBD2 covers 8 bases. The CDR3 runs to 18 residues. Germline CDR1 and CDR2: SGHRS and YFSETQ. With 4 bases clipped from V and 0 bases from J, the junction kept 9 bases outside the gene matches.

This sequence joins TRBV12-3 or TRBV12-4 and TRBJ1-1, with 8 bases lining up with TRBD1. This CDR3 spans 13 amino acids. V trimming: 5 bases; J trimming: 4 bases; junction bases outside the gene matches: 3. DNA for the CDR3: TGTGCCAGCAGTCGACAGGGGAGCACTGAAGCTTTCTTT. Protein product: CASSRQGSTEAFF.

The chain combines TRBV29-1 with TRBJ2-1; D is undetermined. Trimming took 6 bases from V and 10 from J, leaving 13 bases between them. CDR1 SQVTM and CDR2 ANQGSEA come from the germline V gene. The CDR3 has 11 amino acids. CDR3 nucleotides: TGCAGCGTAGTGACGCTGGCGGAGCAGTTCTTC. It yields the protein CSVVTLAEQFF.

The J gene is TRBJ2-1, the V gene TRBV3-1 (or the pseudogene TRBV3-2), with D uncertain. V was trimmed by 3 bases and J by 1 base, leaving 10 bases between them. The CDR3 runs to 15 residues. CDR1 is LGHDT, CDR2 YNNKEL, per germline (reference sequence). CDR3 protein: CASSQWSDSYNEQFF. In nucleotides, the CDR3 is TGTGCCAGCAGCCAGTGGAGCGATTCCTACAATGAGCAGTTCTTC.

This clone has a handful of counts. The V and J genes are TRBV6-5 and TRBJ2-7, with 8 bases identical to TRBD1. V shed 2 bases and J 6 bases; nucleotides not matched to a gene: 9. CDR3 size: 15 residues. Germline V CDR1 and CDR2: MNHEY, SVGAGI. The CDR3 bases are TGTGCCAGCAGTTACGGGCGGACAGGGTCTACCGAGCAGTACTTC. This translates into CASSYGRTGSTEQYF.

This chain connects TRBV27 to TRBJ1-2; tentatively, D is TRBD1 (6 bases). Germline lookup yields CDR1 MNHEY and CDR2 SMNVEV (reference sequence). The CDR3 contains 17 residues. With 1 base removed from V and 8 bases from J, the gap between germline ends came to 23 bases. The CDR3, as DNA: TGTGCCAGCAGTTTATTCGATCCTAGGACAGCAGCTAGCGGCTACACCTTC. Amino acids: CASSLFDPRTAASGYTF.

J is TRBJ2-7 and V is TRBV5-1, with 9 nucleotides matching TRBD1. The CDR3 is 18 residues long. J gave up 2 bases and V 1 base, and 13 bases lay outside the gene matches. Germline lookup yields CDR1 SGHRS and CDR2 YFSETQ. The CDR3 loop reads CASSLSMSGTGRAYEQYF. The CDR3, as DNA: TGCGCCAGCAGCTTGAGTATGTCCGGGACAGGGAGGGCCTACGAGCAGTACTTC.